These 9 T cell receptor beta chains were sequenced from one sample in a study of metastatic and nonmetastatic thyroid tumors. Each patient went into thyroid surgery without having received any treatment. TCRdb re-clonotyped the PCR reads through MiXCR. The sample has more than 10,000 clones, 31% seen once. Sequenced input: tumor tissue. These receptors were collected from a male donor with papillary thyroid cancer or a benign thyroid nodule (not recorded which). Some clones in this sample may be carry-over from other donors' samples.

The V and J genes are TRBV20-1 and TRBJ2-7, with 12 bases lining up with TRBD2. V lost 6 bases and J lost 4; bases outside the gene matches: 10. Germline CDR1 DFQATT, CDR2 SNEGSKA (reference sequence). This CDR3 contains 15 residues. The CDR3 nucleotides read TGCAGTGCGAGGTGGGGTCTAGCGGGAGGGTACGAGCAGTACTTC. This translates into CSARWGLAGGYEQYF.

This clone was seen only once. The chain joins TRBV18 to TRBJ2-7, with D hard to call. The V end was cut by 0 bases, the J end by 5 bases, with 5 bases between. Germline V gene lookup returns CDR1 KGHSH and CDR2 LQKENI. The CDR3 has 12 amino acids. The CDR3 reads CASSPPSNEQYF. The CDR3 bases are TGTGCCAGCTCACCACCGTCAAACGAGCAGTACTTC.

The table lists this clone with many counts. As DNA, the CDR3 is TGTGCCAGCAGTTTACCAGGGTCCTACAATGAGCAGTTCTTC. This gives the protein CASSLPGSYNEQFF. The rearrangement joins TRBV28 to TRBJ2-1, with D tentatively TRBD1 (5 bases). V was trimmed by 2 bases and J by 1 base, leaving 6 bases between them. This CDR3 comprises 14 residues. Germline CDR1 MDHEN, CDR2 SYDVKM.

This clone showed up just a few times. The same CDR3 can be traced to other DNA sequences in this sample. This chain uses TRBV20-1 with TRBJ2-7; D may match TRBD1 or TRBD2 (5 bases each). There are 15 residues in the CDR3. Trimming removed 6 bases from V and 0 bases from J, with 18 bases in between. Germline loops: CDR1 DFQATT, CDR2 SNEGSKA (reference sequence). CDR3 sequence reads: CSAPTQRGPSYEQYF. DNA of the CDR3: TGCAGTGCCCCTACCCAGAGGGGACCCTCCTACGAGCAGTACTTC.

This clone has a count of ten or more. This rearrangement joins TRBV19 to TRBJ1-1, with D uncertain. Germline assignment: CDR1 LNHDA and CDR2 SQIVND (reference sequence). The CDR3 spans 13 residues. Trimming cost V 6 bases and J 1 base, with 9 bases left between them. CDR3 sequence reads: CASRSDGNTEAFF. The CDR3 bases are TGTGCCAGTAGGTCTGACGGGAACACTGAAGCTTTCTTT.

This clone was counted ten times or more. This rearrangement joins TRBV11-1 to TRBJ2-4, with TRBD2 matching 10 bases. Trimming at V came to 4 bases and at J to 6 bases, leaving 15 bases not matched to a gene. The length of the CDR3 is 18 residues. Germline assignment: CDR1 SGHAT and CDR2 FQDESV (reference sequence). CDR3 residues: CASSSLAGERSLLNIQYF. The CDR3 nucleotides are TGTGCCAGCAGCTCCCTAGCGGGAGAGCGGAGCCTTTTAAACATTCAGTACTTC. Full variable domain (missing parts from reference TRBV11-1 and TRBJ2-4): EAEVAQSPRYKITEKSQAVAFWCDPISGHATLYWYRQILGQGPELLVQFQDESVVDDSQLPKDRFSAERLKGVDSTLKIQPAELGDSAMYLCASSSLAGERSLLNIQYFGAGTRLSVL.

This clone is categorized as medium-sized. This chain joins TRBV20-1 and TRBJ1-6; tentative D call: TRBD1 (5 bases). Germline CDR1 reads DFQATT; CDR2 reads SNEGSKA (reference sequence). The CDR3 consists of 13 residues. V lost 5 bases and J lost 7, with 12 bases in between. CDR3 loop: CSASGQINSPLHF. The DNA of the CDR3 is TGCAGTGCTTCCGGACAAATCAATTCACCCCTCCACTTT.

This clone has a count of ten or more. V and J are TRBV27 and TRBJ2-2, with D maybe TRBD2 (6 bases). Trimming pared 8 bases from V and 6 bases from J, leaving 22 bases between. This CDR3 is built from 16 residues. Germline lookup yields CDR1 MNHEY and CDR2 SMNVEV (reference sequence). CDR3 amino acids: CASSRAGFRSPGELFF. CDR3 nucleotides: TGTGCCAGCTCCCGGGCGGGGTTTAGGTCCCCCGGGGAGCTGTTTTTT.

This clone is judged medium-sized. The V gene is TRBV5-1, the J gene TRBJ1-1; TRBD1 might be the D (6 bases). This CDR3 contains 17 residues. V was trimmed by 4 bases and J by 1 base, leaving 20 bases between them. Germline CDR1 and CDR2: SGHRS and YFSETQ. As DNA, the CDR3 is TGCGCCAGCAGCAAACGGGGGGGGCGCGAAGGGAACACTGAAGCTTTCTTT. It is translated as CASSKRGGREGNTEAFF. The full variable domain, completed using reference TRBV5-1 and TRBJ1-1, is KAGVTQTPRYLIKTRGQQVTLSCSPISGHRSVSWYQQTPGQGLQFLFEYFSETQRNKGNFPGRFSGRQFSNSRSEMNVSTLELGDSALYLCASSKRGGREGNTEAFFGQGTRLTVV.